The rows below give T cell receptor beta chains drawn from one sample of a study of post-analysis software for immune sequencing data. MiXCR, run by TCRdb on the PCR reads, gives a single entry per CDR3 protein. The sample has fewer than 700,000 distinct CDR3 sequences; roughly 45% are singletons. The specimen sequenced was blood. The receptors were sampled from a girl between 5 and 17 years old with multiple sclerosis. CDR3s include the opening cysteine and the closing phenylalanine or tryptophan. The order of the fields is CDR3 DNA, CDR3 protein, clone size, D gene, V gene, J gene. A D gene is named only where the DNA matches it firmly. Clone sizes are given selectively: once, few, many, or a class where the clone is expanded.

CDR3nt: TGTGCCAGCATCGCCCTCCCGGCGACTGAAGCTTTCTTT
CDR3aa: CASIALPATEAFF
abundance: NA
d_gene: NA
v_gene: TRBV12-3/TRBV12-4
j_gene: TRBJ1-1

CDR3nt: TGTGCCAGCAGCGCAGGGGTCAGGGACACTGAAGCTTTCTTT
CDR3aa: CASSAGVRDTEAFF
abundance: NA
d_gene: NA
v_gene: TRBV21-1
j_gene: TRBJ1-1

CDR3nt: TGTGCCAGCAGCGAGACTAGCGGGGGGGGTAATGAGCAGTTCTTC
CDR3aa: CASSETSGGGNEQFF
abundance: NA
d_gene: TRBD2
v_gene: TRBV7-8
j_gene: TRBJ2-1

CDR3nt: TGTGCCAGCAGGGCCGCAGGAATTCTAGGTGGCTACACCTTC
CDR3aa: CASRAAGILGGYTF
abundance: few
d_gene: NA
v_gene: TRBV27
j_gene: TRBJ1-2

CDR3nt: TGTGCCAGCAGTTTAGGGCTGCGTTCACCCCTCCACTTT
CDR3aa: CASSLGLRSPLHF
abundance: NA
d_gene: NA
v_gene: TRBV12-3/TRBV12-4
j_gene: TRBJ1-6

CDR3nt: TGTGCCAGTAGTATAGATTTGGGACGGGGAGCGGACTATGGCTACACCTTC
CDR3aa: CASSIDLGRGADYGYTF
abundance: NA
d_gene: NA
v_gene: TRBV19
j_gene: TRBJ1-2

CDR3nt: TGTGCCACCAGCAGTTCTACTACAGGACGGGGTGAGCAGTTCTTC
CDR3aa: CATSSSTTGRGEQFF
abundance: few
d_gene: NA
v_gene: TRBV15
j_gene: TRBJ2-1

CDR3nt: TGCAGTGCTAGAGAGGGTAGCTCTGATACGCAGTATTTT
CDR3aa: CSAREGSSDTQYF
abundance: few
d_gene: NA
v_gene: TRBV20-1
j_gene: TRBJ2-3

CDR3nt: TGCGCCAGCAGCCAGGGACTAGCGGGAGCATTCTCCTACAATGAGCAGTTCTTC
CDR3aa: CASSQGLAGAFSYNEQFF
abundance: few
d_gene: TRBD2
v_gene: TRBV4-1
j_gene: TRBJ2-1

CDR3nt: TGTGCCAGCAGCCAAACGGGGGAGTCCTACAATGAGCAGTTCTTC
CDR3aa: CASSQTGESYNEQFF
abundance: few
d_gene: NA
v_gene: TRBV3-1
j_gene: TRBJ2-1

CDR3nt: TGCGCCAGCAGCCAAGTTTCGGCAGATACGCAGTATTTT
CDR3aa: CASSQVSADTQYF
abundance: few
d_gene: NA
v_gene: TRBV4-1
j_gene: TRBJ2-3

CDR3nt: TGCAGTGCTAGGACGACTGGGGGGCAGTATTTT
CDR3aa: CSARTTGGQYF
abundance: NA
d_gene: NA
v_gene: TRBV20-1
j_gene: TRBJ2-3

CDR3nt: TGCAGTGCTAGTAATCCGGGACTAGGAGATTCATGGGGCAATGAGCAGTTCTTC
CDR3aa: CSASNPGLGDSWGNEQFF
abundance: few
d_gene: TRBD2
v_gene: TRBV20-1
j_gene: TRBJ2-1

CDR3nt: TGCAGTGCGCGGGACACTAGCACAGATACGCAGTATTTT
CDR3aa: CSARDTSTDTQYF
abundance: few
d_gene: NA
v_gene: TRBV20-1
j_gene: TRBJ2-3

CDR3nt: TGCAGTGCGGATGACGTCGGGGACTGCGAGCAGTACTTC
CDR3aa: CSADDVGDCEQYF
abundance: NA
d_gene: NA
v_gene: TRBV20-1
j_gene: TRBJ2-7

CDR3nt: TGCGCCAGCAGCCTAGGGCCCGCTTCCGAGACCCAGTACTTC
CDR3aa: CASSLGPASETQYF
abundance: NA
d_gene: NA
v_gene: TRBV5-1
j_gene: TRBJ2-5

CDR3nt: TGTGCCAGCAGTTTAAAGGTCAATCAGCCCCAGCATTTT
CDR3aa: CASSLKVNQPQHF
abundance: few
d_gene: NA
v_gene: TRBV12-3/TRBV12-4
j_gene: TRBJ1-5

CDR3nt: TGCGCCAGCAGCTTGGAGGCAGGGTGGACAGATACGCAGTATTTT
CDR3aa: CASSLEAGWTDTQYF
abundance: NA
d_gene: NA
v_gene: TRBV5-1
j_gene: TRBJ2-3

CDR3nt: TGTGCCACCAGCAGAGTAGGCAGCGGGAGACTGGAGACCCAGTACTTC
CDR3aa: CATSRVGSGRLETQYF
abundance: few
d_gene: TRBD2
v_gene: TRBV15
j_gene: TRBJ2-5

CDR3nt: TGTGCCAGCAGCTCCGGACTCGTGGGGTACACCTTC
CDR3aa: CASSSGLVGYTF
abundance: NA
d_gene: NA
v_gene: TRBV7-9
j_gene: TRBJ1-2

CDR3nt: TGTGCCAGCAGCTTCCGGACAGCTAACTATGGCTACACCTTC
CDR3aa: CASSFRTANYGYTF
abundance: few
d_gene: NA
v_gene: TRBV7-9
j_gene: TRBJ1-2

CDR3nt: TGTGCCAGCACCGTGGACAGGAACTATAATTCACCCCTCCACTTT
CDR3aa: CASTVDRNYNSPLHF
abundance: NA
d_gene: TRBD1
v_gene: TRBV28
j_gene: TRBJ1-6

CDR3nt: TGTGCCAGCCATGCAACGAACATCTACGAGCAGTACTTC
CDR3aa: CASHATNIYEQYF
abundance: many
d_gene: NA
v_gene: TRBV10-3
j_gene: TRBJ2-7

CDR3nt: TGTGCCAGCAGCTTGTCGTGGACTAGCGGGTGGATGGCGGAGACCCAGTACTTC
CDR3aa: CASSLSWTSGWMAETQYF
abundance: NA
d_gene: TRBD2
v_gene: TRBV5-6
j_gene: TRBJ2-5

CDR3nt: TGTGCCAGCAGTTTATACCATTCCCTCGCGGATACGCAGTATTTT
CDR3aa: CASSLYHSLADTQYF
abundance: once
d_gene: NA
v_gene: TRBV12-3/TRBV12-4
j_gene: TRBJ2-3

CDR3nt: TGTACCAGCAGTCCAAGGGGGAGGGTCGGAGCTTTCTTT
CDR3aa: CTSSPRGRVGAFF
abundance: NA
d_gene: NA
v_gene: TRBV12-3/TRBV12-4
j_gene: TRBJ1-1

CDR3nt: TGCAGTGCTAGAGAACAGGAGACTGAAGCTTTCTTT
CDR3aa: CSAREQETEAFF
abundance: NA
d_gene: NA
v_gene: TRBV20-1
j_gene: TRBJ1-1

CDR3nt: TGCGCCAGCAGCTTGGAAGCGTACCTTCATGGGCAGTTCTTC
CDR3aa: CASSLEAYLHGQFF
abundance: once
d_gene: NA
v_gene: TRBV5-1
j_gene: TRBJ2-1

CDR3nt: TGCGCCAGCAGCCAAGATGGGACAGGGGGTCAGCCCCAGCATTTT
CDR3aa: CASSQDGTGGQPQHF
abundance: NA
d_gene: TRBD1
v_gene: TRBV4-1
j_gene: TRBJ1-5

CDR3nt: TGTGCCAGCAGTCCGGTACAGGGGGCCTACGAGCAGTACTTC
CDR3aa: CASSPVQGAYEQYF
abundance: NA
d_gene: TRBD1
v_gene: TRBV12-3/TRBV12-4
j_gene: TRBJ2-7

CDR3nt: TGTGCCAGCAGTATCCCAACGGGTAGTAAAGAGACCCAGTACTTC
CDR3aa: CASSIPTGSKETQYF
abundance: NA
d_gene: NA
v_gene: TRBV12-3/TRBV12-4
j_gene: TRBJ2-5

CDR3nt: TGTGCCAGCAGTCCCCACGCACAGGGGGCAAGTGGAGATACGCAGTATTTT
CDR3aa: CASSPHAQGASGDTQYF
abundance: NA
d_gene: TRBD1
v_gene: TRBV6-6
j_gene: TRBJ2-3

CDR3nt: TGCGCCAGCAGCGAGGACGGCTTTAACTATGGCTACACCTTC
CDR3aa: CASSEDGFNYGYTF
abundance: NA
d_gene: NA
v_gene: TRBV5-1
j_gene: TRBJ1-2

CDR3nt: TGTGCCAGCAGCCCTGTAACAGGGGGTCCAGATACGCAGTATTTT
CDR3aa: CASSPVTGGPDTQYF
abundance: NA
d_gene: TRBD1
v_gene: TRBV7-8
j_gene: TRBJ2-3

CDR3nt: TGTGCCAGCAGTGGGAAGGACAGGGAAGAAGGAGGCTACACCTTC
CDR3aa: CASSGKDREEGGYTF
abundance: few
d_gene: TRBD1
v_gene: TRBV12-3/TRBV12-4
j_gene: TRBJ1-2

CDR3nt: TGTGCCAGCAGTTTAGGGCCTCATGGCTACACCTTC
CDR3aa: CASSLGPHGYTF
abundance: few
d_gene: NA
v_gene: TRBV12-3/TRBV12-4
j_gene: TRBJ1-2

CDR3nt: TGCGCCAGCAGCCAAGATAGAACAGCGACCTCCTACGAGCAGTACTTC
CDR3aa: CASSQDRTATSYEQYF
abundance: NA
d_gene: NA
v_gene: TRBV4-1
j_gene: TRBJ2-7